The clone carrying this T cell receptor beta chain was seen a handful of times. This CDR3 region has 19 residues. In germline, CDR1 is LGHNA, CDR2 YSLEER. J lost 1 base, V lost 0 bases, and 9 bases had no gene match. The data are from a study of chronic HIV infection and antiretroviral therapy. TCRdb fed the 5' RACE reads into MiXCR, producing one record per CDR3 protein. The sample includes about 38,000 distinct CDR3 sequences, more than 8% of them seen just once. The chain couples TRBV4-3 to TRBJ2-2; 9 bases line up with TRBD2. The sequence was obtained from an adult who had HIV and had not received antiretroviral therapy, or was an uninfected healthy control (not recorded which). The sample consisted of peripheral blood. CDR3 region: CASSQDLSSGVGNTGELFF. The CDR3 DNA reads TGCGCCAGCAGCCAAGATCTTTCTAGCGGGGTCGGGAACACCGGGGAGCTGTTTTTT.